Each of the 8 T cell receptor beta chains below was sequenced from the same sample in a study of neoadjuvant nivolumab and ipilimumab in lung cancer. Repertoires were generated with immunoSEQ multiplex PCR, while TCRdb's copy carries only in-frame clones and drops some. The table includes nearly 7,500 clones, roughly 85% detected once. Specimen: tumor tissue, collected after neoadjuvant nivolumab, alone or with ipilimumab, at or shortly before surgery. These receptors originate from an adult with non-small cell lung cancer.

The V call is TRBV5-1, the J call TRBJ2-3; D may correspond to TRBD1 or TRBD2 (6 bases each). This CDR3 region has 15 residues. V shed 5 bases and J shed 1 base, with 14 bases lying between them. Germline V gene sequence: CDR1 SGHRS, CDR2 YFSETQ. CDR3 sequence reads: CASRSLRGGTDTQYF. DNA of the CDR3: TGCGCCAGCAGGTCCCTGAGGGGGGGCACAGATACGCAGTATTTT.

The genes are TRBV5-1 and TRBJ1-1, with a weak D call TRBD1 (5 bases). There are 14 residues in the CDR3. V lost 4 bases, J lost 7 bases, and 17 bases lay in between. The germline gives CDR1 SGHRS, CDR2 YFSETQ. CDR3: CASSTQGPEGEAFF. The CDR3 DNA reads TGCGCCAGCAGCACCCAGGGTCCAGAGGGTGAAGCTTTCTTT.

V and J are TRBV5-8 and TRBJ2-7, with D unresolved. CDR3 size: 12 residues. CDR1 and CDR2 from the germline V gene are SGHTS and YDEGEE. Trimming took 0 bases from V and 7 from J, leaving 8 bases between them. CDR3 sequence (DNA): TGTGCCAGCAGCTTGGACTTGAGGGAGCAGTACTTC. The encoded protein is CASSLDLREQYF. The entire variable domain, with the rest obtained from reference TRBV5-8 and TRBJ2-7, is as follows: EAGVTQSPTHLIKTRGQQATLRCSPISGHTSVYWYQQALGLGLQFLLWYDEGEERNRGNFPPRFSGRQFPNYSSELNVNALELEDSALYLCASSLDLREQYFGPGTRLTVT.

This clone showed up just a few times. The V gene is TRBV5-1, the J gene TRBJ2-7; 10 bases agree with TRBD1. J was trimmed by 2 bases and V by 0 bases; bases with no gene match: 2. Germline values: CDR1 SGHRS, CDR2 YFSETQ. The CDR3 sequence is 15 residues long. The CDR3 DNA follows: TGCGCCAGCAGCTTGGCCGGACAGGGGGCCTACGAGCAGTACTTC. Its protein is CASSLAGQGAYEQYF. The entire variable domain, with the rest obtained from reference TRBV5-1 and TRBJ2-7, is as follows: KAGVTQTPRYLIKTRGQQVTLSCSPISGHRSVSWYQQTPGQGLQFLFEYFSETQRNKGNFPGRFSGRQFSNSRSEMNVSTLELGDSALYLCASSLAGQGAYEQYFGPGTRLTVT.

The chain links TRBV19 to TRBJ1-1, with a tentative D call TRBD1 (6 bases). In germline, CDR1 is LNHDA, CDR2 SQIVND (reference sequence). The V end lost 10 bases, the J end lost 5 bases, and 20 bases lay between the germline ends. The CDR3 is 14 amino acids. This CDR3 is CATYSDRWSTEAFF. DNA for the CDR3: TGTGCCACTTATTCAGACAGGTGGAGTACTGAAGCTTTCTTT.

This clone was seen only once. J is TRBJ1-5 and V is TRBV7-6; 8 bases agree with TRBD1. The CDR3 spans 18 residues. From germline, CDR1 is SGHVS and CDR2 FNYEAQ. V trimming: 0 bases; J trimming: 1 base; junction bases outside the gene matches: 8. The CDR3 protein is CASSLAGFRQGSNQPQHF. The CDR3 DNA is TGTGCCAGCAGCTTAGCGGGCTTCAGACAGGGGAGCAATCAGCCCCAGCATTTT.

J is TRBJ2-7 and V is TRBV6-6; 8 positions match TRBD1. CDR3 length: 15 residues. With V trimmed by 2 bases and J by 1 base, 4 bases remained unmatched. CDR1 and CDR2 (germline): MNHNY, SVGAGI (reference sequence). Written as DNA, the CDR3 is TGTGCCAGCAGTTACGGCCAGGGGGCTTCCTACGAGCAGTACTTC. Protein sequence: CASSYGQGASYEQYF.

CDR3 protein: CASRVPGAWGYTF. DNA for the CDR3: TGTGCCAGTCGGGTCCCGGGGGCTTGGGGCTACACCTTC. The chain has TRBV19 and TRBJ1-2; D perhaps matches TRBD1 (6 bases). This CDR3 is built from 13 residues. V was shortened by 8 bases and J by 8 bases, with 18 bases between the two germline ends. CDR1 LNHDA and CDR2 SQIVND come from the germline V gene (reference sequence).